This TCR beta chain appears in the sequencing data of a study of T cell responses to AZD1222 COVID-19 vaccine. The assay was immunoSEQ multiplex PCR, and TCRdb's table has in-frame clones only and misses some. This sample yields about 180,000 clones, of which just over 85% are seen a single time; about 7.2% belongs to the top ten. The CDR3 consists of 18 residues. The germline V gene encodes CDR1 SGHRS and CDR2 YFSETQ. V lost 1 base, J lost 5 bases, and 22 bases lay in between. In its sample, this clone was seen once. This sample comprised peripheral blood, obtained on day 0 of AZD1222 vaccination. The source of this sequence is an adult in good health. V is TRBV5-1 and J is TRBJ2-1; maybe TRBD1 (6 bases). In DNA, the CDR3 is TGCGCCAGCAGCTTGTATAGGGGGAGCCCAGATAGAAACAATGAGCAGTTCTTC. This gives the protein CASSLYRGSPDRNNEQFF.